Sequencing of this T cell receptor (beta chain) was carried out in a study of neurological immune-mediated disorders. Whole-study context: Of about 34 multiple sclerosis patients, roughly 30 were relapsing-remitting and 3 secondary progressive. General study findings and limits: It was HTLV-1-associated myelopathy that showed the most TCR clonal expansion, while multiple sclerosis showed the least, falling below healthy controls.

The germline V gene encodes CDR1 MNHNY and CDR2 SVGAGI (reference sequence). The CDR3 has 15 residues. V lost 0 bases and J lost 7; bases outside the gene matches: 3. Unsorted libraries came from 2 million PBMCs stored at -80 °C. The authors made cDNA by 5'RACE with 10-nucleotide random UMIs. TCRdb re-called the 5' RACE reads through MiXCR, storing one row per CDR3 protein. The table has 55,000 to 70,000 distinct CDR3 sequences, less than 6% seen once; the top ten hold 3.4%. This clonotype was counted a single time. The antigen remains undetermined. Being one base from a much bigger clone, this may be a read error. As the CDR3 is not closed by the conserved phenylalanine or tryptophan, this likely results from a read error.

V is TRBV6-6 and J is TRBJ2-1; 10 bases line up with TRBD1. The receptor was isolated from a woman aged 50 to 60 with multiple sclerosis. The sample taken for sequencing was PBMCs. This CDR3 reads CASSYSGQGPNEQFI. CDR3 nucleotides: TGTGCCAGCAGTTACTCGGGACAGGGGCCAAATGAGCAGTTCATC.